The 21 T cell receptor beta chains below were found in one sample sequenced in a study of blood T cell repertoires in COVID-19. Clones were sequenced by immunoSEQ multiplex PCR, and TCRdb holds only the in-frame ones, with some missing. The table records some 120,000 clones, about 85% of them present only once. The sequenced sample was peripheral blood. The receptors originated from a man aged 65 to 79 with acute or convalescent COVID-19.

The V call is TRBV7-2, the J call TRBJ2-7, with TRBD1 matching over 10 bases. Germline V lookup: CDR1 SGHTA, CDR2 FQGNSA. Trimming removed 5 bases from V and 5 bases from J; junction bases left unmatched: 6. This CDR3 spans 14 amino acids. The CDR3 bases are TGTGCCAGCAGCCCCGACAGGGGGCCCGACGAGCAGTACTTC. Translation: CASSPDRGPDEQYF.

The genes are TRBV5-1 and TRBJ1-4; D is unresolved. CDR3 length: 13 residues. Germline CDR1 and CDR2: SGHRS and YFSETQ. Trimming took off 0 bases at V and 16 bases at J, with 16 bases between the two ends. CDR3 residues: CASSLDRLAEKFF. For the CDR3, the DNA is TGCGCCAGCAGCTTGGATCGTCTGGCGGAAAAGTTTTTT.

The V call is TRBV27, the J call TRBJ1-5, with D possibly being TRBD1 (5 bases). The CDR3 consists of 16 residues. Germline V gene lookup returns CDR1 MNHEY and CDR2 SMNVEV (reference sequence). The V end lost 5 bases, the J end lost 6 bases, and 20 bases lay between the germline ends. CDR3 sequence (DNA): TGTGCCAGCAGTCCCCGATTCAGAGATGGGGCTCAGCCCCAGCATTTT. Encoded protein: CASSPRFRDGAQPQHF.

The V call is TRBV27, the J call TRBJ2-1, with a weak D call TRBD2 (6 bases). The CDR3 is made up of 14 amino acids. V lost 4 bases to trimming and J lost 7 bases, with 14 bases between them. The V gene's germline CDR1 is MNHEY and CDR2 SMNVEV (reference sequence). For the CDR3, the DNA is TGTGCCAGCAGTTCATTACTAGCAAGTAATGAGCAGTTCTTC. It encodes CASSSLLASNEQFF.

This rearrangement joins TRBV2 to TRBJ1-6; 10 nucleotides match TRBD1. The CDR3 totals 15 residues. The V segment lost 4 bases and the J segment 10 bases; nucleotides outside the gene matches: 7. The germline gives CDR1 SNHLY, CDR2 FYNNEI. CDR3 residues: CASSGPLTGGSPLHF. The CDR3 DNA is TGTGCCAGCAGTGGCCCCCTGACAGGGGGCTCACCCCTCCACTTT.

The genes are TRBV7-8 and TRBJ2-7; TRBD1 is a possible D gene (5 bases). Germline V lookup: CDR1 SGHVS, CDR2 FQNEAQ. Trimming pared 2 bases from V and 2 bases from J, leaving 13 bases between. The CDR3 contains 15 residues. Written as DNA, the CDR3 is TGTGCCAGCAGCTTACGGCGGCAGGGTCCCTACGAGCAGTACTTC. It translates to CASSLRRQGPYEQYF.

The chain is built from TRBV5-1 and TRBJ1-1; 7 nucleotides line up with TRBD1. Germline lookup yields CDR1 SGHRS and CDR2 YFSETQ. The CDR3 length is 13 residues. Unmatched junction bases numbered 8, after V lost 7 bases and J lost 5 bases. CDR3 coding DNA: TGCGCCAGCCGTTCAGGGGGGCGGACTGAAGCTTTCTTT. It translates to CASRSGGRTEAFF.

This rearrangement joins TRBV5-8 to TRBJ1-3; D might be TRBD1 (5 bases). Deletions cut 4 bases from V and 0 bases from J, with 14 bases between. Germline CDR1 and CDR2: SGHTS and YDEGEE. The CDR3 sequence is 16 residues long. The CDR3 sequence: CASSTGRRGSGNTIYF. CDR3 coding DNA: TGTGCCAGCAGCACGGGACGGAGGGGCTCTGGAAACACCATATATTTT.

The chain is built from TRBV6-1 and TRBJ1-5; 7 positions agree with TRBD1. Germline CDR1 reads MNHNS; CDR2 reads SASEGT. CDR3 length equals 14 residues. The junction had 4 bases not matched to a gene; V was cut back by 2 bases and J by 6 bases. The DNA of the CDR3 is TGTGCCAGCAGTGAACGGGCAGGGGGTCAGCCCCAGCATTTT. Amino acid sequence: CASSERAGGQPQHF.

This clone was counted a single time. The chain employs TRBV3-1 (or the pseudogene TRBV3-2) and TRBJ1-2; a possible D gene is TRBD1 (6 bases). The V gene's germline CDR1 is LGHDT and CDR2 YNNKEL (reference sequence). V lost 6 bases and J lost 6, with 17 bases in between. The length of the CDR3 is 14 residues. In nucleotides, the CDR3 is TGTGCCAGCAGTCCAAGTGCGGGGGCGAATGGCTACACCTTC. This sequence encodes CASSPSAGANGYTF.

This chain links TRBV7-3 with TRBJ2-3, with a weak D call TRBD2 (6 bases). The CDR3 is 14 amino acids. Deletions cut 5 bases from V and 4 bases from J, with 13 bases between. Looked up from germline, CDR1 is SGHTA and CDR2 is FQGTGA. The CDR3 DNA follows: TGTGCCAGCAGCCTAGGGGCTAGCGCAGATACGCAGTATTTT. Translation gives CASSLGASADTQYF. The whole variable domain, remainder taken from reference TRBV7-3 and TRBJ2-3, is GAGVSQTPSNKVTEKGKYVELRCDPISGHTALYWYRQSLGQGPEFLIYFQGTGAADDSGLPNDRFFAVRPEGSVSTLKIQRTERGDSAVYLCASSLGASADTQYFGPGTRLTVL.

The CDR3 bases are TGTGCCATCAGTGCAATGGGAGGGGTGGACGAGCAGTACTTC. It codes for CAISAMGGVDEQYF. V gene TRBV10-3 combines with J gene TRBJ2-7, with TRBD2 matching over 7 bases. CDR1 and CDR2 (germline): ENHRY, SYGVKD. The CDR3 is 14 amino acids. Losses at the gene ends were 4 bases for V and 5 bases for J; bases not matched to a gene: 8.

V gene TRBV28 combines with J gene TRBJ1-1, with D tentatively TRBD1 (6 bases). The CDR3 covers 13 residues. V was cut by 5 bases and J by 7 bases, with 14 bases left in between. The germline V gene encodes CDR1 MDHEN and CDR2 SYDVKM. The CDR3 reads CASSLIHRVEAFF. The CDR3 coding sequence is TGTGCCAGCAGTCTTATTCACAGGGTTGAAGCTTTCTTT.

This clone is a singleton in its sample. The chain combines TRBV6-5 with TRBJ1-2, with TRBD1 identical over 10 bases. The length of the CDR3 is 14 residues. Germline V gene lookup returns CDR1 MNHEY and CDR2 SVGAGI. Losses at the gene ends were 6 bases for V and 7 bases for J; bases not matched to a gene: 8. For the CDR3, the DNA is TGTGCCAGCAGGGCGGACAGGGGGAGAGGTGGCTACACCTTC. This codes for CASRADRGRGGYTF.

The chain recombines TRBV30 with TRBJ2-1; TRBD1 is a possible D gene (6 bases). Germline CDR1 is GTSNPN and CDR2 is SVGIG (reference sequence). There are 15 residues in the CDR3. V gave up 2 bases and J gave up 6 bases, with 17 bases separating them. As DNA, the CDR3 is TGTGCCTGGAGTACACAGGGCAGTCGGACCAATGAGCAGTTCTTC. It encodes CAWSTQGSRTNEQFF. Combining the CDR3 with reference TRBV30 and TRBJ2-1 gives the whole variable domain SQTIHQWPATLVQPVGSPLSLECTVEGTSNPNLYWYRQAAGRGLQLLFYSVGIGQISSEVPQNLSASRPQDRQFILSSKKLLLSDSGFYLCAWSTQGSRTNEQFFGPGTRLTVL.

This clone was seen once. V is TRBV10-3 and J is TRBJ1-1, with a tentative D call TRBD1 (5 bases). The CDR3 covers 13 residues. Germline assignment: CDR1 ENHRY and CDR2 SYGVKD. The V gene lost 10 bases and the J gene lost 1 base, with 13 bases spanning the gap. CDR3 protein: CASREQENTEAFF. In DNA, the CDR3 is TGTGCCAGCCGAGAACAGGAGAACACTGAAGCTTTCTTT.

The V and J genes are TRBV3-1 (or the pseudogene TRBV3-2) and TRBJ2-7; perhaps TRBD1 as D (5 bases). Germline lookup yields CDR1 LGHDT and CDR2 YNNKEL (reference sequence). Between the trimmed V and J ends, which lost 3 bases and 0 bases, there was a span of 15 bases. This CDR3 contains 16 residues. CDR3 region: CASSHIDRTSSYEQYF. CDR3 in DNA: TGTGCCAGCAGCCACATAGACAGAACGAGCTCCTACGAGCAGTACTTC.

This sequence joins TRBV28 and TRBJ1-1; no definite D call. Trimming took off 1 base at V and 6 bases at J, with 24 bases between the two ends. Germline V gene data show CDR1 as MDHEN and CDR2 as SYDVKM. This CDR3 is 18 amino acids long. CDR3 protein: CASSLSNPTRPRGAEAFF. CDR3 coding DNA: TGTGCCAGCAGTTTATCCAACCCCACACGACCTCGAGGCGCTGAAGCTTTCTTT.

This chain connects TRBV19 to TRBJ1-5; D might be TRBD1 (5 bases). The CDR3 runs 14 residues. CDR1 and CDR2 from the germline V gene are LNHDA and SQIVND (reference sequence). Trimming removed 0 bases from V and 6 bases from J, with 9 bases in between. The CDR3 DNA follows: TGTGCCAGTAGTATAGACAGGGCGATTCAGCCCCAGCATTTT. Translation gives CASSIDRAIQPQHF.

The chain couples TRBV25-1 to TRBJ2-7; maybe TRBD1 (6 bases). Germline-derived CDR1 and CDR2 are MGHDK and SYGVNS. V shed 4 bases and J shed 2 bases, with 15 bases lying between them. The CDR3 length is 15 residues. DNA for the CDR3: TGTGCCAGCAGTGGAACAGGGTATTACACCTACGAGCAGTACTTC. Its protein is CASSGTGYYTYEQYF.

The CDR3 region is CASSSRGDRGYNEQFF. The CDR3 DNA sequence: TGTGCCAGCAGTTCCCGAGGGGACAGGGGGTACAATGAGCAGTTCTTC. The chain links TRBV27 to TRBJ2-1, with TRBD1 matching over 11 bases. V lost 4 bases, J lost 4 bases, and 6 bases stayed unmatched. The CDR3 runs 16 residues. Germline loops: CDR1 MNHEY, CDR2 SMNVEV (reference sequence).